The rows below give T cell receptor beta chains drawn from one sample of a study of human T cells and chemical hapten exposure. Using its own MiXCR run on the RACE reads, TCRdb lists one record per CDR3 protein. The table has around 380,000 distinct CDR3 sequences, roughly 5% seen once. The source was whole blood, collected in connection with sensitization to the hapten diphenylcyclopropenone (DPC). The source is a woman aged 45 to 65 with alopecia areata. Some clones in this sample may be carry-over from other donors' samples. Each CDR3 is given with its conserved first and last residue. A D gene is named only where the DNA matches it firmly. Rows may omit the clone size; those that give it use once, few, many or a size class.

d_call	clone_size	v_call	j_call	cdr3_nt	cdr3_aa
TRBD2	-	TRBV20-1	TRBJ2-7	TGCAGTGCTAGAGCTCCGGGACTATCTCACTACGAGCAGTACTTC	CSARAPGLSHYEQYF
-	few	TRBV20-1	TRBJ1-6	TGCAGTGCTAGGGTATCTCCGGGATCACCCCTCCACTTT	CSARVSPGSPLHF
-	many	TRBV9	TRBJ2-3	TGTGCCAGCAGCGTACTAGCCCAATCCACAGATACGCAGTATTTT	CASSVLAQSTDTQYF
-	many	TRBV18	TRBJ1-5	TGTGCCAGCTCCGGGGGACGGGATCAGCCCCAGCATTTT	CASSGGRDQPQHF
-	many	TRBV14	TRBJ2-5	TGTGCCAGCAGCCGCCGAGATTGGTACCAAGAGACCCAGTACTTC	CASSRRDWYQETQYF
TRBD1	many	TRBV28	TRBJ2-3	TGTGCCAGCAGTCCTTCAAAGACAGGGATGGATACGCAGTATTTT	CASSPSKTGMDTQYF
TRBD1	-	TRBV29-1	TRBJ1-1	TGCAGCGTTGTTCGTCCCAGGGGGGCTGAAGCTTTCTTT	CSVVRPRGAEAFF
TRBD1	few	TRBV20-1	TRBJ1-1	TGCAGTGCCAGGACAGGGGCCATGAACACTGAAGCTTTCTTT	CSARTGAMNTEAFF
-	few	TRBV29-1	TRBJ2-5	TGCAGCGGTAGGGGGGGGTATGAAGAGACCCAGTACTTC	CSGRGGYEETQYF
-	few	TRBV28	TRBJ2-3	TGTGCCAGCAGTTTACTTGGGTCAGCTTCTAGCACAGATACGCAGTATTTT	CASSLLGSASSTDTQYF
TRBD1	many	TRBV11-2	TRBJ1-1	TGTGCCAGCAGCTTAACAGGGGATGCTTTCTTT	CASSLTGDAFF
TRBD1	-	TRBV6-1	TRBJ1-1	TGTGCCAGCAAACAACTGGGTCGGGACAGGGCATTCGGAAACACTGAAGCTTTCTTT	CASKQLGRDRAFGNTEAFF
-	many	TRBV2	TRBJ1-1	TGTGCCAGCAGGGCGGATATCAACACTGAAGCTTTCTTT	CASRADINTEAFF
-	-	TRBV5-1	TRBJ2-7	TGCGCCAGCAGCATACGGGGGGCACTCGCTCGGAAATCCTACGAGCAGTACTTC	CASSIRGALARKSYEQYF
TRBD2	few	TRBV11-2	TRBJ2-2	TGTGCCAGCAGCTCTGGACTAGCCTACTCCGGGGAGCTGTTTTTT	CASSSGLAYSGELFF
-	many	TRBV4-2	TRBJ1-1	TGTGCCAGCAGCCAAGATATGTGGGGCACTGAAGCTTTCTTT	CASSQDMWGTEAFF
-	many	TRBV6-1	TRBJ1-6	TGTGCCAGCAGGCCAGGACTTAATAATTCACCCCTCCACTTT	CASRPGLNNSPLHF
TRBD1	-	TRBV29-1	TRBJ2-3	TGCAGCGTTGGAGCGGCACAGGGGGCGACAGATACGCAGTATTTT	CSVGAAQGATDTQYF
-	few	TRBV25-1	TRBJ1-4	TGTGCCAGCCAGACAGGAAATGAAAAACTGTTTTTT	CASQTGNEKLFF
-	few	TRBV12-3/TRBV12-4	TRBJ2-2	TGTGCCAGCATACCCACCGTAGGGGGGCTGGTCACCGGGGAGCTGTTTTTT	CASIPTVGGLVTGELFF
TRBD2	many	TRBV27	TRBJ2-3	TGTGCCAGCAGCTTGACTTTGGCGGGAGGGCCATACACAGATACGCAGTATTTT	CASSLTLAGGPYTDTQYF
TRBD1	few	TRBV20-1	TRBJ2-4	TGCAGTGCTAGAGATGGGACAGGGGCGGCCAAAAACATTCAGTACTTC	CSARDGTGAAKNIQYF
-	-	TRBV7-2	TRBJ1-1	TGTGCCAGCAGCTTACTAACCAACACTGAAGCTTTCTTT	CASSLLTNTEAFF
-	many	TRBV11-2	TRBJ2-7	TGTGCCAGCAGCTACGCTCTCGAGCAGTACTTC	CASSYALEQYF
TRBD1	-	TRBV29-1	TRBJ2-7	TGCAGCGTTGGGGGACAGGGGCCCCTCTACGAGCAGTACTTC	CSVGGQGPLYEQYF
-	-	TRBV20-1	TRBJ2-3	TGCAGTGCCCCCGCTCGGACAGATACGCAGTATTTT	CSAPARTDTQYF
-	-	TRBV2	TRBJ1-5	TGTGCCAGCAGTGATTCACCCGGGGGCAATCAGCCCCAGCATTTT	CASSDSPGGNQPQHF
-	many	TRBV28	TRBJ1-6	TGTGCCAGCAGTTCAGGGATCGGCGATTCACCCCTCCACTTT	CASSSGIGDSPLHF